These 22 T cell receptor beta chains originate from one sample sequenced in a study of blood T cell repertoires in COVID-19. The data were produced by immunoSEQ multiplex PCR, yet TCRdb's version contains in-frame clones alone and is incomplete. The sample records approximately 240,000 clones, about nine tenths being singletons. Material: PBMCs or T cells enriched from blood (not recorded which). These receptors were obtained from a woman between 18 and 29 years old who had recovered from COVID-19.

The chain joins TRBV4-2 to TRBJ1-6; 7 bases line up with TRBD1. The V and J ends lost 0 bases and 0 bases, in that order; junction bases with no gene match: 5. This CDR3 region has 18 residues. Germline V gene lookup returns CDR1 LGHNA and CDR2 YNFKEQ. The DNA of the CDR3 is TGTGCCAGCAGCCAAGATGGTTCAGGGGGCTCCTATAATTCACCCCTCCACTTT. This sequence encodes CASSQDGSGGSYNSPLHF.

The V and J genes are TRBV18 and TRBJ2-2; D is unclear. The CDR3 has 15 amino acids. In germline, CDR1 is KGHSH, CDR2 LQKENI. V shed 2 bases and J shed 5 bases, with 12 bases lying between them. The CDR3 DNA sequence: TGTGCCAGCTCACCAGCTGCTAGTCCTACCGGGGAGCTGTTTTTT. Translated: CASSPAASPTGELFF.

The chain combines TRBV29-1 with TRBJ1-2; D is ambiguous. This CDR3 contains 12 residues. Germline V gene data show CDR1 as SQVTM and CDR2 as ANQGSEA. V lost 8 bases and J 6 bases, leaving 16 bases between the germline ends. The CDR3 loop is CSFAPRRDGYTF. The CDR3 nucleotides read TGCAGCTTCGCCCCTAGAAGAGATGGCTACACCTTC.

The genes are TRBV14 and TRBJ1-3, with D possibly TRBD1 on 6 matching bases. CDR3 length: 13 residues. Germline CDR1 is SGHDN and CDR2 is FVKESK. Trimming removed 1 base from V and 8 bases from J, with 9 bases in between. In DNA, the CDR3 is TGTGCCAGCAGCCAAGTCCCAGGGGACACCATATATTTT. It encodes CASSQVPGDTIYF. The full variable domain, completed using reference TRBV14 and TRBJ1-3, is EAGVTQFPSHSVIEKGQTVTLRCDPISGHDNLYWYRRVMGKEIKFLLHFVKESKQDESGMPNNRFLAERTGGTYSTLKVQPAELEDSGVYFCASSQVPGDTIYFGEGSWLTVV.

This chain links TRBV11-3 with TRBJ2-3, with no clear D. The V gene's germline CDR1 is SGHNT and CDR2 YENEEA. CDR3 length: 18 amino acids. Trimming removed 5 bases at V and 0 bases at J, with 21 bases between. The CDR3 spells CASSPRSTQLSSTDTQYF. CDR3 bases: TGTGCCAGCAGCCCTCGGAGCACCCAACTTTCTAGCACAGATACGCAGTATTTT. Variable domain in full (rest from reference TRBV11-3 and TRBJ2-3): EAGVVQSPRYKIIEKKQPVAFWCNPISGHNTLYWYLQNLGQGPELLIRYENEEAVDDSQLPKDRFSAERLKGVDSTLKIQPAELGDSAVYLCASSPRSTQLSSTDTQYFGPGTRLTVL.

The chain links TRBV5-1 to TRBJ2-1; perhaps TRBD1 as D (5 bases). Trimming took off 4 bases at V and 5 bases at J, with 7 bases between the two ends. CDR3 length equals 12 residues. Germline V gene data show CDR1 as SGHRS and CDR2 as YFSETQ. DNA of the CDR3: TGCGCCAGCAGCGGGGCAAACAATGAGCAGTTCTTC. Its protein is CASSGANNEQFF.

J is TRBJ2-7 and V is TRBV2; D is ambiguous. Germline V lookup: CDR1 SNHLY, CDR2 FYNNEI. This CDR3 is built from 11 residues. With 3 bases removed from V and 7 bases from J, the gap between germline ends came to 7 bases. The CDR3 region has the DNA TGTGCCAGCAGTGAGCTAGGAGAGCAGTACTTC. It encodes CASSELGEQYF.

This clone was seen a few times. This rearrangement joins TRBV5-4 to TRBJ2-2; TRBD2 matches at 13 bases. The CDR3 extends over 17 amino acids. The V segment lost 4 bases and the J segment 6 bases; nucleotides outside the gene matches: 9. CDR1 is SGHNT, CDR2 YYREEE, per germline (reference sequence). DNA for the CDR3: TGTGCCAGCAGCCCAACTAGCGGGGGGGCCTCTGCCGGGGAGCTGTTTTTT. Translating gives CASSPTSGGASAGELFF.

This rearrangement joins TRBV7-2 to TRBJ2-3; D possibly corresponds to TRBD2 (6 bases). Germline V lookup: CDR1 SGHTA, CDR2 FQGNSA. The V gene lost 2 bases and the J gene lost 5 bases, with 20 bases spanning the gap. CDR3 length: 17 amino acids. The CDR3 protein is CASSLLRTGLQGDTQYF. The CDR3 DNA is TGTGCCAGCAGCTTACTCCGCACGGGACTCCAGGGAGATACGCAGTATTTT.

The chain employs TRBV2 and TRBJ1-2; perhaps TRBD1 as D (5 bases). The CDR3 consists of 13 residues. Trimming shortened V by 1 base and J by 5 bases, and 8 bases separated the two germline ends. Germline V lookup: CDR1 SNHLY, CDR2 FYNNEI. This CDR3 is CASSEEQVYGYTF. The CDR3 DNA sequence: TGTGCCAGCAGTGAAGAACAGGTGTATGGCTACACCTTC.

This chain's CDR3 is CASSLGQAKGVYEQYF. CDR3 nucleotide sequence: TGCGCCAGCAGCTTGGGGCAGGCTAAGGGGGTCTACGAGCAGTACTTC. The V and J genes are TRBV5-1 and TRBJ2-7; D perhaps matches TRBD1 (6 bases). Deletions cut 0 bases from V and 3 bases from J, with 16 bases between. This CDR3 has 16 amino acids. Germline V lookup: CDR1 SGHRS, CDR2 YFSETQ.

The chain joins TRBV7-9 to TRBJ1-1; a possible D gene is TRBD1 (5 bases). CDR1 SEHNR and CDR2 FQNEAQ come from the germline V gene (reference sequence). V was pared by 5 bases and J by 2 bases, with 27 bases between. This CDR3 comprises 19 residues. The CDR3 protein is CASSPMTEMTSGPNTEAFF. CDR3 bases: TGTGCCAGCAGCCCCATGACAGAAATGACTTCGGGTCCTAACACTGAAGCTTTCTTT. Using reference TRBV7-9 and TRBJ1-1 for the parts outside the CDR3, the full variable domain is DTGVSQNPRHKITKRGQNVTFRCDPISEHNRLYWYRQTLGQGPEFLTYFQNEAQLEKSRLLSDRFSAERPKGSFSTLEIQRTEQGDSAMYLCASSPMTEMTSGPNTEAFFGQGTRLTVV.

This sequence joins TRBV6-5 and TRBJ1-5; the match to TRBD1 covers 9 bases. Trimming cost V 5 bases and J 7 bases; bases outside gene matches: 9. The CDR3 totals 15 residues. Per germline, CDR1 MNHEY and CDR2 SVGAGI. The CDR3 spells CASSRGTGQGQPQHF. The CDR3 DNA follows: TGTGCCAGCAGTCGTGGGACAGGGCAAGGGCAGCCCCAGCATTTT.

This rearrangement joins TRBV7-9 to TRBJ2-4, with 7 bases fitting TRBD1. V trimming: 1 base; J trimming: 4 bases; junction bases outside the gene matches: 4. The V gene's germline CDR1 is SEHNR and CDR2 FQNEAQ (reference sequence). This CDR3 contains 15 residues. The CDR3 DNA sequence: TGTGCCAGCAGCTTAGAGGGGGCAGCGAAAAACATTCAGTACTTC. Translated: CASSLEGAAKNIQYF.

This chain uses TRBV14 with TRBJ1-2; D is uncertain. V gave up 4 bases and J gave up 8 bases, with 14 bases separating them. The length of the CDR3 is 13 residues. CDR1 is SGHDN, CDR2 FVKESK, per germline. The CDR3 loop reads CASSPLRREGYTF. In nucleotides, the CDR3 is TGTGCCAGCAGCCCCCTCCGCCGGGAGGGCTACACCTTC.

V gene TRBV10-3 combines with J gene TRBJ1-2; 9 bases are a match to TRBD1. The V and J ends lost 0 bases and 6 bases, in that order; junction bases with no gene match: 8. The V gene's germline CDR1 is ENHRY and CDR2 SYGVKD. The CDR3 contains 16 residues. The CDR3 is CAISESGGQGPNGYTF. CDR3 in DNA: TGTGCCATCAGTGAGTCGGGGGGACAGGGACCCAATGGCTACACCTTC.

This clone was observed a single time. The rearrangement joins TRBV7-3 to TRBJ1-3; D remains ambiguous. This CDR3 has 13 amino acids. Per the germline V gene, CDR1 is SGHTA and CDR2 is FQGTGA. Trimming removed 1 base from V and 9 bases from J, with 10 bases in between. The CDR3 loop reads CASSLNLGGTIYF. The DNA for the CDR3 is TGTGCCAGCAGCTTAAACCTCGGTGGCACCATATATTTT. Full variable domain (outside the CDR3, taken from reference TRBV7-3 and TRBJ1-3): GAGVSQTPSNKVTEKGKYVELRCDPISGHTALYWYRQSLGQGPEFLIYFQGTGAADDSGLPNDRFFAVRPEGSVSTLKIQRTERGDSAVYLCASSLNLGGTIYFGEGSWLTVV.

The genes are TRBV4-2 and TRBJ2-1; the D gene is possibly TRBD2 (6 bases). This CDR3 spans 15 amino acids. Trimming took off 1 base at V and 10 bases at J, with 17 bases between the two ends. The germline V gene has CDR1 LGHNA and CDR2 YNFKEQ. The CDR3 DNA is TGTGCCAGCAGCCAAGTCCTGGCTAGCGAAGGAGAGCAGTTCTTC. Translating gives CASSQVLASEGEQFF.

This chain links TRBV5-6 with TRBJ1-2; D perhaps matches TRBD1 (5 bases). Per the germline V gene, CDR1 is SGHDT and CDR2 is YYEEEE. CDR3 length: 17 residues. V was cut by 0 bases and J by 2 bases, with 17 bases left in between. CDR3 sequence (DNA): TGTGCCAGCAGCTTGGCGGGGGTAGCCGCTGCCAACTATGGCTACACCTTC. This sequence encodes CASSLAGVAAANYGYTF.

In regard to this clone: Other DNA sequences within the sample encode an identical CDR3. The rearrangement links TRBV9 to TRBJ2-5; 7 bases are a match to TRBD2. Germline assignment: CDR1 SGDLS and CDR2 YYNGEE. V was pared by 4 bases and J by 4 bases, with 4 bases of the junction left unmatched. The CDR3 length is 13 residues. The DNA for the CDR3 is TGTGCCAGCAGCCCCGGCGGGGGAGAGACCCAGTACTTC. This gives the protein CASSPGGGETQYF. Based on the CDR3 plus reference TRBV9 and TRBJ2-5, the full variable domain is DSGVTQTPKHLITATGQRVTLRCSPRSGDLSVYWYQQSLDQGLQFLIQYYNGEERAKGNILERFSAQQFPDLHSELNLSSLELGDSALYFCASSPGGGETQYFGPGTRLLVL.

The chain is built from TRBV11-3 and TRBJ2-1; 11 nucleotides match TRBD2. CDR3 size: 15 residues. Germline CDR1 SGHNT, CDR2 YENEEA. Trimming cost V 5 bases and J 8 bases; bases outside gene matches: 8. The DNA of the CDR3 is TGTGCCAGCAGCCTCCGGACTAGCGGGCGGGATGAGCAGTTCTTC. This encodes CASSLRTSGRDEQFF. Full variable domain (rest looked up from reference TRBV11-3 and TRBJ2-1): EAGVVQSPRYKIIEKKQPVAFWCNPISGHNTLYWYLQNLGQGPELLIRYENEEAVDDSQLPKDRFSAERLKGVDSTLKIQPAELGDSAVYLCASSLRTSGRDEQFFGPGTRLTVL.

The chain joins TRBV27 to TRBJ1-2; 11 nucleotides align to TRBD1. The V segment lost 5 bases and the J segment 8 bases; nucleotides outside the gene matches: 7. The germline CDR1 and CDR2 sequences are MNHEY and SMNVEV (reference sequence). The CDR3 is made up of 14 amino acids. The CDR3 loop is CASSLSRTGGGYTF. The CDR3 DNA reads as TGTGCCAGCAGTCTCAGTCGGACAGGGGGCGGCTACACCTTC.